The rows below give T cell receptor beta chains drawn from one sample of a study of beta chain features in type 1 diabetes. Clones were read by immunoSEQ multiplex PCR, and TCRdb kept only the in-frame ones, dropping some. Among 400,000 to 450,000 clones listed, approximately 15% were seen once. Sequences were obtained from naive CD4+ T cells from blood. These receptors came from a man aged 25 to 40 in good health. Both conserved end residues are part of each CDR3. Rows give clone size only sometimes, using once, few, many, or a class for an expanded clone.

TRBV5-1	-	TRBJ2-1	CASSEGTGIYNEQFF
TRBV7-9	-	TRBJ1-2	CASIGGTEYGYTF
TRBV29-1	few	TRBJ1-1	CSVSRKGTEAFF
TRBV30	-	TRBJ2-1	CALAGVTYNEQFF
TRBV14	-	TRBJ1-6	CASSQRAGRGSSPLHF
TRBV7-9	many	TRBJ2-3	CASSRTGGSTDTQYF
TRBV13	few	TRBJ2-1	CASSARDREYNEQFF
TRBV25-1	few	TRBJ2-3	CASSDSGGATDTQYF
TRBV7-2	few	TRBJ2-4	CASSPSTLRGRNIQYF
TRBV9	once	TRBJ2-6	CASSVGENSGANVLTF
TRBV4-1	few	TRBJ2-5	CASSQGLSQETQYF
TRBV7-8	few	TRBJ2-5	CASRTRRGPRETQYF
TRBV6-6	few	TRBJ2-3	CASRADRAPTDTQYF
TRBV29-1	-	TRBJ2-1	CSVDPRQGPDNEQFF
TRBV30	few	TRBJ2-1	CAWSVRQGSYNEQFF
TRBV7-8	few	TRBJ2-7	CASSPAVPDLRGQYF
TRBV9	few	TRBJ1-3	CASSGRVRDRDGNTIYF
TRBV9	-	TRBJ1-2	CASSVGTGGKYGYTF
TRBV18	few	TRBJ2-3	CASSRDSTDTQYF
TRBV10-3	-	TRBJ2-2	CAIRTGTGRVGELFF
TRBV5-1	few	TRBJ1-1	CASSVDPNTEAFF
TRBV5-1	few	TRBJ2-3	CASSSITSDTQYF
TRBV18	-	TRBJ1-2	CASSNLEKADGYTF
TRBV12-5	-	TRBJ2-5	CASGLGTGEETQYF
TRBV4-1	-	TRBJ2-4	CASSPVGSGSRNIQYF
TRBV27	few	TRBJ2-7	CASSFQGSYEQYF
TRBV29-1	-	TRBJ2-3	CSVERGRVDTQYF
TRBV11-3	-	TRBJ2-1	CASSLAGGLNEQFF
TRBV7-2	-	TRBJ2-3	CASSLAGLGSTDTQYF
TRBV7-2	-	TRBJ2-1	CASSLLGQGAHEQFF
TRBV21-1	few	TRBJ2-5	CASSSWPVDEETQYF
TRBV7-8	few	TRBJ2-1	CASSLGLVGREQFF
TRBV2	-	TRBJ2-3	CAYPDGGTDTQYF
TRBV5-5	many	TRBJ2-4	CASSLGTNLAKNIQYF
TRBV7-2	-	TRBJ1-1	CASSGNMNTEAFF
TRBV19	few	TRBJ2-4	CASSRVGNIQYF
TRBV7-2	few	TRBJ2-7	CASSPSSSGSYEQYF
TRBV5-1	-	TRBJ1-6	CASSPRSQGDSPLHF
TRBV27	few	TRBJ1-6	CASSFPGVGSPLHF
TRBV10-3	few	TRBJ2-2	CATRTSGDAGELFF
TRBV28	few	TRBJ2-5	CASRKTGGRQETQYF